These 22 T cell receptor beta chains share one sample of origin, sequenced in a study of blood T cell repertoires in COVID-19. TCRdb keeps only in-frame clones here, not all; method: immunoSEQ multiplex PCR. The sample lists about 120,000 clones, approximately 90% occurring once. The material sequenced was peripheral blood. The receptors were gathered from a woman aged 70-85 years who had recovered from COVID-19.

The chain links TRBV10-3 to TRBJ2-5; the D gene is possibly TRBD2 (5 bases). V shed 0 bases and J shed 5 bases, with 16 bases lying between them. The CDR3 contains 16 residues. The germline gives CDR1 ENHRY, CDR2 SYGVKD. As DNA, the CDR3 is TGTGCCATCAGTGAGTCGTTGGGCGGGCTGGGGGAGACCCAGTACTTC. Protein sequence: CAISESLGGLGETQYF.

This chain joins TRBV6-5 and TRBJ2-7; 7 nucleotides agree with TRBD2. J gave up 2 bases and V 2 bases, and 6 bases lay outside the gene matches. This CDR3 is built from 15 residues. Germline values: CDR1 MNHEY, CDR2 SVGAGI. The CDR3 nucleotides read TGTGCCAGCAGTTACAATCGTCTAGCGGCCTACGAGCAGTACTTC. It encodes CASSYNRLAAYEQYF.

The gene calls are TRBV2 and TRBJ2-7; perhaps TRBD2 as D (6 bases). This CDR3 comprises 14 residues. Deletions cut 7 bases from V and 2 bases from J, with 15 bases between. Germline V gene lookup returns CDR1 SNHLY and CDR2 FYNNEI. CDR3 sequence reads: CASITGGTPYEQYF. As DNA, the CDR3 is TGTGCCAGCATTACTGGCGGGACGCCCTACGAGCAGTACTTC.

The genes are TRBV5-1 and TRBJ1-3; no reliable D call. The CDR3 consists of 14 residues. Germline V gives CDR1 SGHRS, CDR2 YFSETQ. V lost 4 bases and J 0 bases, leaving 8 bases between the germline ends. DNA of the CDR3: TGCGCCAGCAGCCCGGCGGGCTCTGGAAACACCATATATTTT. Protein: CASSPAGSGNTIYF.

This chain links TRBV4-1 with TRBJ1-6; no reliable D call. Trimming stripped 1 base from V and 8 bases from J, with 12 bases between. CDR3 length: 15 amino acids. CDR1 is MGHRA and CDR2 is YSYEKL in the germline V gene. The CDR3 DNA reads TGCGCCAGCAGCCAAGGTCAGGATTTTTATTCACCCCTCCACTTT. As protein: CASSQGQDFYSPLHF.

In DNA, the CDR3 is TGTGCCAGCAGCCGAAGGACAGGGCTTCATTCACCCCTCCACTTT. Translating gives CASSRRTGLHSPLHF. The gene calls are TRBV3-1 (or the pseudogene TRBV3-2) and TRBJ1-6; TRBD1 aligns across 8 bases. The ends lost 4 bases at V and 8 bases at J; junction bases unmatched: 7. Germline values: CDR1 LGHDT, CDR2 YNNKEL (reference sequence). This CDR3 comprises 15 residues.

The rearrangement joins TRBV4-3 to TRBJ2-3, with 8 positions matching TRBD2. CDR1 and CDR2 (germline): LGHNA, YSLEER. J was trimmed by 5 bases and V by 0 bases; bases with no gene match: 10. The CDR3 is made up of 17 amino acids. Written as DNA, the CDR3 is TGCGCCAGCAGCCAAGATGCAACGGGGGGGCCTCTAGATACGCAGTATTTT. This codes for CASSQDATGGPLDTQYF.

A few counts support this clone. In nucleotides, the CDR3 is TGTGCCAGCAGTCCTCGGACAGGGGAATCCTACGAGCAGTACTTC. This encodes CASSPRTGESYEQYF. The genes are TRBV28 and TRBJ2-7; TRBD1 matches 9 bases. Germline V gene data show CDR1 as MDHEN and CDR2 as SYDVKM. V was pared by 5 bases and J by 1 base, with 6 bases of the junction left unmatched. The CDR3 contains 15 residues.

The V and J genes are TRBV3-1 (or the pseudogene TRBV3-2) and TRBJ2-6; 7 bases are shared with TRBD2. The J segment lost 1 base and the V segment lost 4 bases, leaving 7 bases of the junction unmatched. The germline V gene has CDR1 LGHDT and CDR2 YNNKEL (reference sequence). The length of the CDR3 is 17 residues. CDR3 coding DNA: TGTGCCAGCAGCCGGTGGGGGGGACTTTCTGGGGCCAACGTCCTGACTTTC. It yields the protein CASSRWGGLSGANVLTF.

The V gene is TRBV2, the J gene TRBJ2-2; 9 bases map to TRBD1. The CDR3 totals 15 residues. Per germline, CDR1 SNHLY and CDR2 FYNNEI. Germline trimming cut 5 bases from V and 7 bases from J; bases unmatched to any gene: 8. The DNA for the CDR3 is TGTGCCAGCAGTCTATTCGGACAGGGGAACGGGGAGCTGTTTTTT. As protein: CASSLFGQGNGELFF.

The chain employs TRBV10-2 and TRBJ2-3; the D gene is possibly TRBD1 (5 bases). The CDR3 length is 16 residues. Germline-derived CDR1 and CDR2 are WSHSY and SAAADI. V gave up 1 base and J gave up 1 base, with 12 bases separating them. CDR3 residues: CASSEYRTRGTDTQYF. The CDR3 region has the DNA TGCGCCAGCAGTGAGTACAGGACCCGAGGCACAGATACGCAGTATTTT.

V is TRBV10-1 and J is TRBJ2-1; TRBD2 might be the D (5 bases). Germline values: CDR1 WNHNN, CDR2 SYGVQD (reference sequence). This CDR3 is 12 amino acids long. The CDR3 here is CQRGVGLGEQFF. Here the CDR3 DNA reads TGCCAGAGAGGAGTCGGACTCGGTGAGCAGTTCTTC.

J is TRBJ2-3 and V is TRBV9, with a weak D call TRBD1 (5 bases). Per germline, CDR1 SGDLS and CDR2 YYNGEE. The CDR3 consists of 14 residues. The V gene lost 0 bases and the J gene lost 4 bases, with 9 bases spanning the gap. CDR3 bases: TGTGCCAGCAGCGTAGTGGGGCAGTCAGATACGCAGTATTTT. Its protein is CASSVVGQSDTQYF.

The rearrangement links TRBV5-1 to TRBJ1-1; D call uncertain. The CDR3 extends over 15 amino acids. Germline assignment: CDR1 SGHRS and CDR2 YFSETQ. Trimming left V 1 base short and J 6 bases short, with 16 bases between. CDR3 nucleotide sequence: TGCGCCAGCAGCTTGACCGGCTCAAAGGGAGCTGAAGCTTTCTTT. Residues: CASSLTGSKGAEAFF.

A word on this clone: The junction departs from germline at one end; a sequencing error may be responsible. The chain links TRBV18 to TRBJ1-1; 7 nucleotides match TRBD1. Germline loops: CDR1 KGHSH, CDR2 LQKENI. This CDR3 is built from 15 residues. The DNA of the CDR3 is TGTGCCAGCTCCCCACCCAGTTCAGGGGGCACTGAAGCTTTCTTT. It encodes CASSPPSSGGTEAFF. The whole variable domain, filled in from reference TRBV18 and TRBJ1-1, reads NAGVMQNPRHLVRRRGQEARLRCSPMKGHSHVYWYRQLPEEGLKFMVYLQKENIIDESGMPKERFSAEFPKEGPSILRIQQVVRGDSAAYFCASSPPSSGGTEAFFGQGTRLTVV.

The gene calls are TRBV5-1 and TRBJ2-1; D possibly corresponds to TRBD1 (6 bases). V was clipped by 4 bases and J by 8 bases, with 19 bases between them. CDR1 and CDR2 from the germline V gene are SGHRS and YFSETQ. This CDR3 has 15 residues. The CDR3 region has the DNA TGCGCCAGCAGCCCCAAAGGGGGTTTCAACGATGAGCAGTTCTTC. Its protein product is CASSPKGGFNDEQFF.

V and J are TRBV24-1 and TRBJ2-5, with 9 bases matching TRBD1. CDR3 length equals 16 residues. The V segment lost 4 bases and the J segment 3 bases; nucleotides outside the gene matches: 8. Germline V CDR1 and CDR2: KGHDR, SFDVKD. The CDR3 nucleotides are TGTGCCACCAGTGACAACGACAGGGGGGAAGAAGAGACCCAGTACTTC. It specifies CATSDNDRGEEETQYF.

The V and J genes are TRBV2 and TRBJ2-5, with D uncertain. Germline V CDR1 and CDR2: SNHLY, FYNNEI. The germline V and J ends were trimmed by 7 bases and 0 bases, with 3 bases remaining between them. The CDR3 covers 11 residues. The DNA of the CDR3 is TGTGCCAGCAACTACCAAGAGACCCAGTACTTC. This sequence encodes CASNYQETQYF.

The J gene is TRBJ2-7, the V gene TRBV30, with TRBD1 identical over 11 bases. Looked up from germline, CDR1 is GTSNPN and CDR2 is SVGIG (reference sequence). Trimming removed 2 bases from V and 12 bases from J; junction bases left unmatched: 6. The CDR3 loop spans 12 amino acids. Written as DNA, the CDR3 is TGTGCCTGGAGTAGGACAGGGGGCCTGGGGTACTTC. This codes for CAWSRTGGLGYF.

The chain links TRBV28 to TRBJ2-1; TRBD1 aligns across 9 bases. Germline CDR1 and CDR2: MDHEN and SYDVKM. The V and J ends lost 7 bases and 8 bases, in that order; junction bases with no gene match: 9. This CDR3 has 14 residues. The CDR3 nucleotides are TGTGCCAGCAAGTTCCGGGACAGGGCCCATGAGCAGTTCTTC. Amino acid sequence: CASKFRDRAHEQFF.

V and J are TRBV19 and TRBJ1-2; 8 positions match TRBD1. This CDR3 region has 14 residues. J lost 0 bases, V lost 5 bases, and 2 bases had no gene match. Germline assignment: CDR1 LNHDA and CDR2 SQIVND (reference sequence). The CDR3 DNA follows: TGTGCCAGTAGTTGGACAGGGTCTAACTATGGCTACACCTTC. It translates to CASSWTGSNYGYTF. Supplemented by reference TRBV19 and TRBJ1-2, the full variable domain reads DGGITQSPKYLFRKEGQNVTLSCEQNLNHDAMYWYRQDPGQGLRLIYYSQIVNDFQKGDIAEGYSVSREKKESFPLTVTSAQKNPTAFYLCASSWTGSNYGYTFGSGTRLTVV.

The gene calls are TRBV12-3 or TRBV12-4 and TRBJ1-1; D perhaps matches TRBD1 (5 bases). The ends were cut back, 6 bases at V and 8 bases at J, with 10 bases in the middle. CDR3 length equals 11 residues. The DNA of the CDR3 is TGTGCCAGCAGCCACCCAGGGGAAGCTTTCTTT. As protein: CASSHPGEAFF.